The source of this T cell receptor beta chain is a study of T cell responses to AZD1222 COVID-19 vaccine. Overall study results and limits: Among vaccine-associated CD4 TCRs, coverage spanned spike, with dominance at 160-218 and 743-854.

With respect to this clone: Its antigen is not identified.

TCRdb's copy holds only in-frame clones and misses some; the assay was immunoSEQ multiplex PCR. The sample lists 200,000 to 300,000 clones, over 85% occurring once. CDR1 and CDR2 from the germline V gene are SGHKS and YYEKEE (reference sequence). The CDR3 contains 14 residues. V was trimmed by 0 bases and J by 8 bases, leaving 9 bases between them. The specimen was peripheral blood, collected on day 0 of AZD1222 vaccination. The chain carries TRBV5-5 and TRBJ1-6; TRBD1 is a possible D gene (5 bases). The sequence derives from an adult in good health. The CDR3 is CASSLGQRDSPLHF. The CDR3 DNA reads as TGTGCCAGCAGCTTGGGACAGCGGGATTCACCCCTCCACTTT.